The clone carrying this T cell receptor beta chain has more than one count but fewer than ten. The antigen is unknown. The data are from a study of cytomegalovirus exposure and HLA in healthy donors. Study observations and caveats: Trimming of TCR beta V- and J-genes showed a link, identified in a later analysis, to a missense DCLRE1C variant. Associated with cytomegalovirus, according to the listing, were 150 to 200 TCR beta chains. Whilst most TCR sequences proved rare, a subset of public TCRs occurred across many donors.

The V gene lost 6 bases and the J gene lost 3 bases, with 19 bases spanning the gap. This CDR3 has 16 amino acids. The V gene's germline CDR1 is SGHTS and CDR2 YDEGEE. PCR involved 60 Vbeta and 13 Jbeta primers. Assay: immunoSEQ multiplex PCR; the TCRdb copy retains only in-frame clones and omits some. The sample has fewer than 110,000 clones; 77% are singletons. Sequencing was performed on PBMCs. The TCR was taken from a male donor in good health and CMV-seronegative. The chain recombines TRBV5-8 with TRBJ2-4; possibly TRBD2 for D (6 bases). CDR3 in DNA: TGTGCCAGCACCACCCAGGGAGGAGCGGTCAAAAACATTCAGTACTTC. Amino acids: CASTTQGGAVKNIQYF.